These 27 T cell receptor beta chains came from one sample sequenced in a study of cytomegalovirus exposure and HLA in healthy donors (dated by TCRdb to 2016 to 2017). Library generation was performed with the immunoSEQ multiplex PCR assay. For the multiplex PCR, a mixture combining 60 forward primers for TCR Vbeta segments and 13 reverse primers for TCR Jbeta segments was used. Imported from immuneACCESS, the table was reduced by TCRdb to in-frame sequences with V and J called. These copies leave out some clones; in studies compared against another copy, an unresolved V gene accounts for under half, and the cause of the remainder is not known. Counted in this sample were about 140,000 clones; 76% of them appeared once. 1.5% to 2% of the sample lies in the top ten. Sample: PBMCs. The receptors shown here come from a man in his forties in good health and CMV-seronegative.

The CDR3 DNA is TGTGCCAGCAGACGCCTTACAGGGGGCGCTTACGAGCAGTACTTC. The encoded protein is CASRRLTGGAYEQYF. The chain uses TRBV28 and TRBJ2-7, with 9 bases fitting TRBD1. CDR3 size: 15 residues. CDR1 and CDR2 (germline): MDHEN, SYDVKM. J was trimmed by 4 bases and V by 6 bases; bases with no gene match: 10.

The CDR3: CASSAGGSYEQYF. The CDR3, as DNA: TGTGCCAGCAGCGCCGGGGGTTCCTACGAGCAGTACTTC. The chain links TRBV5-4 to TRBJ2-7; D possibly corresponds to TRBD2 (6 bases). The ends were cut back, 4 bases at V and 1 base at J, with 9 bases in the middle. Looked up from germline, CDR1 is SGHNT and CDR2 is YYREEE (reference sequence). The CDR3 is 13 amino acids. Drawing the rest from reference TRBV5-4 and TRBJ2-7, the complete variable domain is ETGVTQSPTHLIKTRGQQVTLRCSSQSGHNTVSWYQQALGQGPQFIFQYYREEENGRGNFPPRFSGLQFPNYSSELNVNALELDDSALYLCASSAGGSYEQYFGPGTRLTVT.

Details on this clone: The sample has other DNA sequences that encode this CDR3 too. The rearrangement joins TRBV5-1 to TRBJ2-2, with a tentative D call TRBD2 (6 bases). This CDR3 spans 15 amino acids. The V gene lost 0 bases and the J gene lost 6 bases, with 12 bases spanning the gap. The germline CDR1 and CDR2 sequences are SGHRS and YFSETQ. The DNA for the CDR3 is TGCGCCAGCAGCTTGGCCGGTGGGGAGGCCGGGGAGCTGTTTTTT. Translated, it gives CASSLAGGEAGELFF.

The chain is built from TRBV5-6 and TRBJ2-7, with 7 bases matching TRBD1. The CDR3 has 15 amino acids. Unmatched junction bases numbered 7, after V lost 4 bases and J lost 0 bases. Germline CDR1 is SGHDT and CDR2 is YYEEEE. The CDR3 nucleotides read TGTGCCAGCAGCCACGGACAGGAATACTCCTACGAGCAGTACTTC. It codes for CASSHGQEYSYEQYF.

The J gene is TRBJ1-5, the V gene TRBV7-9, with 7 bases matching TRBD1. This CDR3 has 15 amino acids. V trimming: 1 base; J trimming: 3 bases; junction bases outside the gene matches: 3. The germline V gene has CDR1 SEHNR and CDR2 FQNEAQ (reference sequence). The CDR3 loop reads CASSLGDSYNQPQHF. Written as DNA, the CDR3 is TGTGCCAGCAGCTTAGGGGACAGCTACAATCAGCCCCAGCATTTT.

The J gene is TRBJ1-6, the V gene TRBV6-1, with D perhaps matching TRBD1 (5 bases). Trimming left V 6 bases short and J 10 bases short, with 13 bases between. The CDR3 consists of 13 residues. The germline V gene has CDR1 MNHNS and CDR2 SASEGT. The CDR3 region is CASRDISGSPLHF. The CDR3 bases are TGTGCCAGCAGGGACATAAGTGGATCACCCCTCCACTTT.

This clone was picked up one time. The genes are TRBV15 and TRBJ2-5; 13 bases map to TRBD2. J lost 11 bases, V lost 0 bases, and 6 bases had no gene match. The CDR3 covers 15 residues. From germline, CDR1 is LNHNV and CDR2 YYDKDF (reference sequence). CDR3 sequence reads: CATSRDGTSGAQQYF. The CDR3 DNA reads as TGTGCCACCAGCAGAGACGGGACTAGCGGGGCCCAGCAGTACTTC.

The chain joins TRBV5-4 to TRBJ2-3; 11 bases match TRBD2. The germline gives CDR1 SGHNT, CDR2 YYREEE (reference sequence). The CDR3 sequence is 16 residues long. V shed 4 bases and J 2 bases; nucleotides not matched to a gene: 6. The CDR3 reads CASSPGTSGNTDTQYF. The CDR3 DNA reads TGTGCCAGCAGCCCCGGGACTAGCGGTAACACAGATACGCAGTATTTT.

CDR3 loop: CASSLKLAKITGELFF. DNA for the CDR3: TGTGCCAGCAGCTTAAAACTAGCGAAAATCACCGGGGAGCTGTTTTTT. The rearrangement links TRBV7-9 to TRBJ2-2; the match to TRBD2 covers 7 bases. The CDR3 is made up of 16 amino acids. CDR1 is SEHNR and CDR2 is FQNEAQ in the germline V gene (reference sequence). The V segment lost 2 bases and the J segment 4 bases; nucleotides outside the gene matches: 7. Full variable domain (outside the CDR3, taken from reference TRBV7-9 and TRBJ2-2): DTGVSQNPRHKITKRGQNVTFRCDPISEHNRLYWYRQTLGQGPEFLTYFQNEAQLEKSRLLSDRFSAERPKGSFSTLEIQRTEQGDSAMYLCASSLKLAKITGELFFGEGSRLTVL.

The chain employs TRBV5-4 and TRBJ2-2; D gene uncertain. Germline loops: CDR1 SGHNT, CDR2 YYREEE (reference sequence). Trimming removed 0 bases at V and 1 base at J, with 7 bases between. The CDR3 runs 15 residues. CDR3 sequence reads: CASSLAPQNTGELFF. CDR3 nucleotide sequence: TGTGCCAGCAGCTTGGCCCCCCAGAACACCGGGGAGCTGTTTTTT.

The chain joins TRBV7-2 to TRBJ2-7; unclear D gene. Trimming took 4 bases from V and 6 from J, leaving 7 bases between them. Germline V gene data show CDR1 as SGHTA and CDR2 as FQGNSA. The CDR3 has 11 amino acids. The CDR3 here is CASSSPSEQYF. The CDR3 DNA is TGTGCCAGCAGCTCCCCGTCCGAGCAGTACTTC.

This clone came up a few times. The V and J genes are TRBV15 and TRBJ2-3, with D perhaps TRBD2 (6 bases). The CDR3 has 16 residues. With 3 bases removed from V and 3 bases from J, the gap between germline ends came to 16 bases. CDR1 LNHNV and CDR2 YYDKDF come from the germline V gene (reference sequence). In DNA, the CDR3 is TGTGCCACCAGCAGTCGTACTAGCAGCTTAACAGATACGCAGTATTTT. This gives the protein CATSSRTSSLTDTQYF. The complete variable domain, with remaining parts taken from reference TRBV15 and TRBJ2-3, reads DAMVIQNPRYQVTQFGKPVTLSCSQTLNHNVMYWYQQKSSQAPKLLFHYYDKDFNNEADTPDNFQSRRPNTSFCFLDIRSPGLGDTAMYLCATSSRTSSLTDTQYFGPGTRLTVL.

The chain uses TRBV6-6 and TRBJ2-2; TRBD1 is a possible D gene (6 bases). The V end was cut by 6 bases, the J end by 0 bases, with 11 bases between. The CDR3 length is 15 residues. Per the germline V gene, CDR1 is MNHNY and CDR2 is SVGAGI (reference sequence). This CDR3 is CASRPRGPNTGELFF. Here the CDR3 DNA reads TGTGCCAGCAGGCCCAGGGGCCCGAACACCGGGGAGCTGTTTTTT.

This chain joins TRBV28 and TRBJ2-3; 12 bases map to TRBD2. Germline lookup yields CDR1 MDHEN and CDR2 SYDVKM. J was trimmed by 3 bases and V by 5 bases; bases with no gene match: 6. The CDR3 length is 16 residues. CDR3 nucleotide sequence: TGTGCCAGCAGTACCTCGACTAGCGGGAGAACAGATACGCAGTATTTT. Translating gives CASSTSTSGRTDTQYF.

The CDR3 nucleotides read TGTGCCAGCAGTAGCGAAAGCTCCTACAATGAGCAGTTCTTC. Protein: CASSSESSYNEQFF. This chain joins TRBV6-5 and TRBJ2-1; the D is unclear. Germline lookup yields CDR1 MNHEY and CDR2 SVGAGI. This CDR3 spans 14 amino acids. Deletions cut 5 bases from V and 0 bases from J, with 8 bases between.

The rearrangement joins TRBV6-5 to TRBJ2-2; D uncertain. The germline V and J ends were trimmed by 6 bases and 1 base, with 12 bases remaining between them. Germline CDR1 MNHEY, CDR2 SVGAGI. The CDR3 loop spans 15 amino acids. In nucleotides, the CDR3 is TGTGCCAGCAGAGACGGAGTCCTGAACACCGGGGAGCTGTTTTTT. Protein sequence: CASRDGVLNTGELFF.

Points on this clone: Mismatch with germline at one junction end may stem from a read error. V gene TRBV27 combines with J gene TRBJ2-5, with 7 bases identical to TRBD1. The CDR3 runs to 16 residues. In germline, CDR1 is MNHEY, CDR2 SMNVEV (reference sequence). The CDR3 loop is CASSLLTGNRQGTQYF. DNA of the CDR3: TGTGCCAGCAGTTTACTGACAGGGAATCGCCAAGGGACCCAGTACTTC.

CDR3 loop: CASSPRRSPETQYF. Written as DNA, the CDR3 is TGTGCCAGCAGCCCCCGGCGGAGCCCAGAGACCCAGTACTTC. The rearrangement joins TRBV5-6 to TRBJ2-5, with D unresolved. Germline lookup yields CDR1 SGHDT and CDR2 YYEEEE. V lost 4 bases, J lost 4 bases, and 14 bases lay in between. The CDR3 contains 14 residues.

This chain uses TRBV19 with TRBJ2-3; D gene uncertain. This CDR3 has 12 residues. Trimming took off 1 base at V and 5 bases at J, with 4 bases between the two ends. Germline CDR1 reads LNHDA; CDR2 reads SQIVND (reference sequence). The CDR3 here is CASSIGEDTQYF. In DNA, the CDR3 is TGTGCCAGTAGTATAGGCGAAGATACGCAGTATTTT.

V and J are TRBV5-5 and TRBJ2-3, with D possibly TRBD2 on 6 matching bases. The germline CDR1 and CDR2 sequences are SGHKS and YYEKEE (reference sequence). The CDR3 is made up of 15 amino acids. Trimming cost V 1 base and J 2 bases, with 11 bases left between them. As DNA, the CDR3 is TGTGCCAGCAGCTTGTGGGGGGAAGACACAGATACGCAGTATTTT. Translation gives CASSLWGEDTDTQYF. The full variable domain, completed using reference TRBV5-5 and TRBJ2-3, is DAGVTQSPTHLIKTRGQQVTLRCSPISGHKSVSWYQQVLGQGPQFIFQYYEKEERGRGNFPDRFSARQFPNYSSELNVNALLLGDSALYLCASSLWGEDTDTQYFGPGTRLTVL.

CDR3 coding DNA: TGTGCCAGCAGCCTCCCCATAGCGGGAGGGGGGTCCTACACAGATACGCAGTATTTT. Its translation: CASSLPIAGGGSYTDTQYF. The chain joins TRBV11-2 to TRBJ2-3; TRBD2 matches 11 bases. The CDR3 is 19 amino acids. CDR1 and CDR2 (germline): SGHAT, FQNNGV. V lost 5 bases to trimming and J lost 2 bases; unmatched junction nucleotides: 15.

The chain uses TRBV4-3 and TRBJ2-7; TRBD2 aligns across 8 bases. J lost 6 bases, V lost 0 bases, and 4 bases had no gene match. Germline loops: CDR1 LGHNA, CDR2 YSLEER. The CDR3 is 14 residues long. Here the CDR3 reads CASSQDRTSGEQYF. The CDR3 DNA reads TGCGCCAGCAGCCAAGATCGAACTAGCGGCGAGCAGTACTTC.

This CDR3 reads CASSELADHTDTQYF. DNA of the CDR3: TGTGCCAGCAGTGAACTAGCGGACCACACAGATACGCAGTATTTT. The gene calls are TRBV6-1 and TRBJ2-3, with TRBD2 matching over 7 bases. V lost 2 bases to trimming and J lost 2 bases; unmatched junction nucleotides: 4. Germline CDR1 reads MNHNS; CDR2 reads SASEGT. The CDR3 has 15 residues.

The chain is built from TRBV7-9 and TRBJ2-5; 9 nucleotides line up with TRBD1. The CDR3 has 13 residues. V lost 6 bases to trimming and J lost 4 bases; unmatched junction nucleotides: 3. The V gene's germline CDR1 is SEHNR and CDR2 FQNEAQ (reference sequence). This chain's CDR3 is CASRDRGRETQYF. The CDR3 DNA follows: TGTGCCAGCAGGGACAGGGGTCGAGAGACCCAGTACTTC.

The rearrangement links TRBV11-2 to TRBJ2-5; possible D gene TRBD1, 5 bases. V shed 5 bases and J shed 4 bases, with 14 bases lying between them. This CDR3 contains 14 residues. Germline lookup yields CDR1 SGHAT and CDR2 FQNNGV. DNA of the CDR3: TGTGCCAGCAGCCCGGTGCAGGGTCGAGAGACCCAGTACTTC. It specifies CASSPVQGRETQYF.

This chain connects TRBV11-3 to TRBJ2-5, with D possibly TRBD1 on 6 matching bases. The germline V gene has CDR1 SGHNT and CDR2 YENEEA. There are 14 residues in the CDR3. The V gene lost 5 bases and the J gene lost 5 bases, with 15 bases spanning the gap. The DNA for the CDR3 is TGTGCCAGCAGCCGCAACAGGGTAGGGGAGACCCAGTACTTC. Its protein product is CASSRNRVGETQYF.

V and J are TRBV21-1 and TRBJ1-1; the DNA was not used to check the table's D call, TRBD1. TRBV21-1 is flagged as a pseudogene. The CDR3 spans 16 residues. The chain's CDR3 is CASKPGQGVGNTEAFF. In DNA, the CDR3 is TGTGCCAGCAAACCGGGACAGGGGGTCGGGAACACTGAAGCTTTCTTT.